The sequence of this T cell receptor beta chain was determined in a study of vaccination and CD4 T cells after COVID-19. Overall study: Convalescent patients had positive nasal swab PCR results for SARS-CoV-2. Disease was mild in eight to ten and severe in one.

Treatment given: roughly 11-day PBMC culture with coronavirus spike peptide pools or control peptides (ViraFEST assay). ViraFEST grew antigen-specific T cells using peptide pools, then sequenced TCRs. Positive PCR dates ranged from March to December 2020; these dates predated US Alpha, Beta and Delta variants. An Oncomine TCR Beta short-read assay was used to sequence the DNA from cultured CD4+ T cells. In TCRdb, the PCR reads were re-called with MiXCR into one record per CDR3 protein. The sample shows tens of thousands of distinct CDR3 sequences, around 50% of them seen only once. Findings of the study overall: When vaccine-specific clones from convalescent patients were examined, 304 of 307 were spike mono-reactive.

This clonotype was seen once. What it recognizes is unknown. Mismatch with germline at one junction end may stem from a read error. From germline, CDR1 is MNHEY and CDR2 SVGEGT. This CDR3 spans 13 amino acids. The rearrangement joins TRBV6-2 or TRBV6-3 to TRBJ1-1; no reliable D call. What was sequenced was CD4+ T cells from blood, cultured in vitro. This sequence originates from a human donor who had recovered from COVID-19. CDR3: CASSYPGNAEAFF. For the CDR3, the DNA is TGTGCCAGCAGTTACCCGGGGAACGCTGAAGCTTTCTTT.